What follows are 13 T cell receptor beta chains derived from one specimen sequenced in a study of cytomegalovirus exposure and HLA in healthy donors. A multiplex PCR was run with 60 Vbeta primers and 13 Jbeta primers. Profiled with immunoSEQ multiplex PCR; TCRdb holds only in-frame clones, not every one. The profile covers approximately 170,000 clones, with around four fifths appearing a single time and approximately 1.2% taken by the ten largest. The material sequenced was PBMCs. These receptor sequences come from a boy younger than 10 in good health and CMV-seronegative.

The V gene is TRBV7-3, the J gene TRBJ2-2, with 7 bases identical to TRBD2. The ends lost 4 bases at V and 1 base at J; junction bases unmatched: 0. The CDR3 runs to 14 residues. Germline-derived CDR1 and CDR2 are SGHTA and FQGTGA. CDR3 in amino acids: CASSSGGNTGELFF. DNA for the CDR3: TGTGCCAGCAGCTCGGGAGGGAACACCGGGGAGCTGTTTTTT.

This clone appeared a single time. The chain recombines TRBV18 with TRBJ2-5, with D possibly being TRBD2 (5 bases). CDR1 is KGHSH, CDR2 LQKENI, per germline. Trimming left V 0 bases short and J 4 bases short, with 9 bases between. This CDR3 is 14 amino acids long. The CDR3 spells CASSPPGVSETQYF. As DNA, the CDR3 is TGTGCCAGCTCACCACCGGGAGTCTCAGAGACCCAGTACTTC.

The CDR3 DNA reads as TGTGCCAGCAGTGCGGACAGGGGTAGCTATGGCTACACCTTC. Translating it yields CASSADRGSYGYTF. V usage is TRBV6-1 and J usage is TRBJ1-2; 9 bases are a match to TRBD1. In germline, CDR1 is MNHNS, CDR2 SASEGT. V shed 4 bases, J shed 4 bases, and the junction held 4 bases outside the gene matches. This CDR3 has 14 amino acids.

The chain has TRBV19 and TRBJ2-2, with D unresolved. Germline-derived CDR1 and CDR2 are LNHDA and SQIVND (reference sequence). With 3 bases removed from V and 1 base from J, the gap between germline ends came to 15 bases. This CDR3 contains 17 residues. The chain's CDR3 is CASSIGRIGVNTGELFF. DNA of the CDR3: TGTGCCAGTAGTATTGGGCGTATCGGCGTGAACACCGGGGAGCTGTTTTTT. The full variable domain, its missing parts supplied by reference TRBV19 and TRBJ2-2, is DGGITQSPKYLFRKEGQNVTLSCEQNLNHDAMYWYRQDPGQGLRLIYYSQIVNDFQKGDIAEGYSVSREKKESFPLTVTSAQKNPTAFYLCASSIGRIGVNTGELFFGEGSRLTVL.

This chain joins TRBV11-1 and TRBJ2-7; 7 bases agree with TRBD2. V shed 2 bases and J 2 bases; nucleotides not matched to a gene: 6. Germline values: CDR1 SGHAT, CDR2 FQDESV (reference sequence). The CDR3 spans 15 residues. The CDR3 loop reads CASSLLPSGPYEQYF. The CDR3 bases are TGTGCCAGCAGCTTACTTCCTAGCGGCCCCTACGAGCAGTACTTC.

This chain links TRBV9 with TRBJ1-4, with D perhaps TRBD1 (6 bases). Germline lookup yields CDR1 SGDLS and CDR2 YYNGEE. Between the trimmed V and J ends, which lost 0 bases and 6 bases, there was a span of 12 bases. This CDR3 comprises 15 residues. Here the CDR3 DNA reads TGTGCCAGCAGCGTAGAAGGGGGTCTCTATGAAAAACTGTTTTTT. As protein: CASSVEGGLYEKLFF. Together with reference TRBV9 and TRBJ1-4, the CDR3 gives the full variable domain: DSGVTQTPKHLITATGQRVTLRCSPRSGDLSVYWYQQSLDQGLQFLIQYYNGEERAKGNILERFSAQQFPDLHSELNLSSLELGDSALYFCASSVEGGLYEKLFFGSGTQLSVL.

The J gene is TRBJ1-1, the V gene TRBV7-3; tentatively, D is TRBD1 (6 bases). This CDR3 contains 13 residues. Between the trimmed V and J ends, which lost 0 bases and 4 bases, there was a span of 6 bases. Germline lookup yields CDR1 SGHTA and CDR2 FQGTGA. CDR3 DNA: TGTGCCAGCAGCTTAACAGGGGGCACTGAAGCTTTCTTT. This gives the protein CASSLTGGTEAFF.

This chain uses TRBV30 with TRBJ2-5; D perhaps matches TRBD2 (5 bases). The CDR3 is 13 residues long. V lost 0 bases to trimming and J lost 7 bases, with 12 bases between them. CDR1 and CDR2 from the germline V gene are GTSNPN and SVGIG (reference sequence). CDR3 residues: CAWSVEGTGTQYF. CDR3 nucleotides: TGTGCCTGGAGTGTCGAGGGCACGGGGACCCAGTACTTC.

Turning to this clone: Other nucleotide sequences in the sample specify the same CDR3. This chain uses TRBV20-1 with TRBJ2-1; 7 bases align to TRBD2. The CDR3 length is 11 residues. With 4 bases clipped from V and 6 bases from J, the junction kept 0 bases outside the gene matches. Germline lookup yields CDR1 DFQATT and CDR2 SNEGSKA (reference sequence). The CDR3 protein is CSATSGNEQFF. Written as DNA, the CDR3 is TGCAGTGCTACTAGCGGCAATGAGCAGTTCTTC.

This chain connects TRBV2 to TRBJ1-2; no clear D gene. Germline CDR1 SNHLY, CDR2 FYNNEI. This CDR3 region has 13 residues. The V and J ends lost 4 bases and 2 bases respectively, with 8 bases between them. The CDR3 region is CASSVETNYGYTF. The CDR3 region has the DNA TGTGCCAGCAGTGTTGAGACAAACTATGGCTACACCTTC.

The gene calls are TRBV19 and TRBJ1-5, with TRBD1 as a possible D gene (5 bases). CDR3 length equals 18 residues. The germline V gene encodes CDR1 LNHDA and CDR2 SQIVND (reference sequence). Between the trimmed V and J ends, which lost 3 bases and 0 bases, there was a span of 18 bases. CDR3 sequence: CASSIGRGSLYSNQPQHF. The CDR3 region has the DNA TGTGCCAGTAGTATCGGTAGGGGTTCATTATATAGCAATCAGCCCCAGCATTTT.

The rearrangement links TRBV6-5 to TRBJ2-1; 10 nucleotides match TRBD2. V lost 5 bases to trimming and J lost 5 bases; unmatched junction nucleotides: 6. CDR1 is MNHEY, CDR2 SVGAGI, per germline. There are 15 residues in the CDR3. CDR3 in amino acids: CASSHPSGRDNEQFF. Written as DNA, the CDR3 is TGTGCCAGCAGTCACCCTAGCGGGAGAGACAATGAGCAGTTCTTC.

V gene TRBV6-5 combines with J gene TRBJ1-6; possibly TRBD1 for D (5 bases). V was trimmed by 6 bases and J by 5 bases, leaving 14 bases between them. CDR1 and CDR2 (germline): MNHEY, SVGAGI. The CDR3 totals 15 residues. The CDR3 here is CASSIQGLDNSPLHF. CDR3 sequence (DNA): TGTGCCAGCAGCATCCAGGGACTGGATAATTCACCCCTCCACTTT.